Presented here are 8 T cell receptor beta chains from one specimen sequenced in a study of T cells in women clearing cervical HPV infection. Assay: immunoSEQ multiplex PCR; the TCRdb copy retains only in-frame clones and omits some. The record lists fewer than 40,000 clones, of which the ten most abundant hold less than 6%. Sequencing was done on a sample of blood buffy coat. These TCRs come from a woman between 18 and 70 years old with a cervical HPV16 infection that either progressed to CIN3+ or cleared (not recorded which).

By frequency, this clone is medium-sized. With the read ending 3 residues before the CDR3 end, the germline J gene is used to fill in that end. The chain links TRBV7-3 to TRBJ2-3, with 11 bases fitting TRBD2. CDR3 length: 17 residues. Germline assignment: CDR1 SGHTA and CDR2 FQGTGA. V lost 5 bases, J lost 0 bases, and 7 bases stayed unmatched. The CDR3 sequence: CASSPRLAGSSTDTQYF. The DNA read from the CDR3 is TGTGCCAGCAGCCCCCGACTAGCGGGGTCTAGCACAGATACG.

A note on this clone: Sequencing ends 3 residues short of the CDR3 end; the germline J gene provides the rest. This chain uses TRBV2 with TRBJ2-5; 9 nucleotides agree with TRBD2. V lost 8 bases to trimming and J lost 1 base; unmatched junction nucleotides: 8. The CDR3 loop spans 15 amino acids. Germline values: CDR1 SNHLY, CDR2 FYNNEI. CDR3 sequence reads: CASLRLAVLQETQYF. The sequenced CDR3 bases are TGTGCCAGCTTAAGACTAGCGGTACTCCAAGAGACC.

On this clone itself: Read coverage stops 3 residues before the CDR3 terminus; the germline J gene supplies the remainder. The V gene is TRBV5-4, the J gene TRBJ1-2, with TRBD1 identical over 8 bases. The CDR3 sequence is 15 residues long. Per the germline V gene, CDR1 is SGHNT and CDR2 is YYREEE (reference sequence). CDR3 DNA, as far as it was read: TGTGCCAGCAGCTTGGACCCCCAGGGGGCGCGCGGC. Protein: CASSLDPQGARG. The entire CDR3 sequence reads CASSLDPQGARGYTF.

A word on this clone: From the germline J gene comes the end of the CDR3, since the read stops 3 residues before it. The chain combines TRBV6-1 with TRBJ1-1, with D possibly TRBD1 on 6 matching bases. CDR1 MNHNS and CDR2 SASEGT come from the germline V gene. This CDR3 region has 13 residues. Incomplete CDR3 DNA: TGTGCCAGCAGTGAAACTCGACAGGACGAA. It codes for CASSETRQDE. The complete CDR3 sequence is CASSETRQDEAFF.

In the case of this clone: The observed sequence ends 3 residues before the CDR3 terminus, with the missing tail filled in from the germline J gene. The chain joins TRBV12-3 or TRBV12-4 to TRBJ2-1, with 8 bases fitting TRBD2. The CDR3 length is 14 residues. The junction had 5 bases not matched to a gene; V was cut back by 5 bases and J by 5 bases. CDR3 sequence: CASSPFGGDNEQFF. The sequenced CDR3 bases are TGTGCCAGCAGTCCTTTCGGGGGGGACAATGAG.

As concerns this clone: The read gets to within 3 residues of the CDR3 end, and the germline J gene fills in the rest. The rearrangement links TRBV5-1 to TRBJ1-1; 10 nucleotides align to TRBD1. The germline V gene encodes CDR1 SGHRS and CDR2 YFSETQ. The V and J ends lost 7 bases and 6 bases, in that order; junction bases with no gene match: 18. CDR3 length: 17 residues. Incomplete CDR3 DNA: TGCGCCAGCGGTGCCAGGACAGGGGGGCCCAAGGGAGCTGAA. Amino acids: CASGARTGGPKGAE. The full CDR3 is CASGARTGGPKGAEAFF.

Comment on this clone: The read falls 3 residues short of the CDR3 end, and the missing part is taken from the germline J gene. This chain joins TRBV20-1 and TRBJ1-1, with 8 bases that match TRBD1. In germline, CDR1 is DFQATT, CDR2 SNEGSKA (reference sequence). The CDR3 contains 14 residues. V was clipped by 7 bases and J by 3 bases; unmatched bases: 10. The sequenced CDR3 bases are TGCAGTGTCAGGCAGGGGGCAGGGGACACTGAA. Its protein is CSVRQGAGDTE. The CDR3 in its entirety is CSVRQGAGDTEAFF.

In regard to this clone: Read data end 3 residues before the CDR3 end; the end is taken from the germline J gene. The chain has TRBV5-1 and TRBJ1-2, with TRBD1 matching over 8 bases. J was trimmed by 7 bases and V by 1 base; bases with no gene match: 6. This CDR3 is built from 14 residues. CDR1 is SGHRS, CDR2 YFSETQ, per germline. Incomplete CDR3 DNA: TGCGCCAGCAGCTTGCCAGGGGGCTGGTTTGGC. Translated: CASSLPGGWFG. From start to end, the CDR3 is CASSLPGGWFGYTF. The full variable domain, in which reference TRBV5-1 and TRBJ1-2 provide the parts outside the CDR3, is KAGVTQTPRYLIKTRGQQVTLSCSPISGHRSVSWYQQTPGQGLQFLFEYFSETQRNKGNFPGRFSGRQFSNSRSEMNVSTLELGDSALYLCASSLPGGWFGYTFGSGTRLTVV.